The TCR beta chain described here comes from a study of TIL therapy for anti-PD-1-resistant metastatic lung cancer. Whole-study findings and limits: This highly selected cohort may not generalize to typical lung cancer patients.

Time point given: pre-treatment sample, taken before nivolumab and TIL therapy. The libraries were made with immunoSEQ v3. Survey-level samples got approximately 2 million read pairs; deep-level samples got about 5-6.5 million. TCRdb's copy holds only in-frame clones and misses some; the assay was immunoSEQ multiplex PCR. Among 50,000 to 70,000 clones listed, around 68% were seen once. With regard to this clone: Its antigen is not known.

The sequencing here drew on blood, taken at baseline. The source is a person between 25 and 79 years old with non-small cell lung cancer.

CDR3 amino acids: CASSPGVNTEAFF. DNA of the CDR3: TGTGCCAGCAGCCCCGGGGTGAACACTGAAGCTTTCTTT. The rearrangement uses TRBV9 and TRBJ1-1; D gene ambiguous. Germline V CDR1 and CDR2: SGDLS, YYNGEE. V shed 4 bases and J shed 0 bases, with 7 bases lying between them. This CDR3 contains 13 residues.